The present entry profiles one T cell receptor (beta chain) with its context. Its antigen is unknown. Recipients received nonmyeloablative bone marrow transplants from related graft donors, with transient mixed chimerism. Thawed PBMCs were FACS-sorted into unstimulated CD4+CD25+CD127- regulatory T cells, CD4+CD25- non-regulatory cells, CD4 and CD8 cells. The assay was immunoSEQ multiplex PCR, and TCRdb's table has in-frame clones only and misses some. The profile shows approximately 82,000 clones, approximately 93% of them singletons. This entry is derived from a study of Tregs in tolerant kidney transplant recipients. Points from the study as a whole: Tolerant patients' donor-specific Tregs expanded beyond overall Tregs, suggesting antigen-driven growth. Activated donor B cell expansion appeared to reveal the most relevant donor-specific TCRbeta repertoire.

Losses at the gene ends were 2 bases for V and 2 bases for J; bases not matched to a gene: 7. This CDR3 contains 16 residues. Germline CDR1 SGHRS, CDR2 YFSETQ. This sequence joins TRBV5-1 and TRBJ2-3; 8 nucleotides agree with TRBD1. The material sequenced was CD4+ T cells from blood (PBMCs), taken 12 months after the transplant. The TCR originated in a human patient who received a combined kidney and bone marrow transplant. Some T cells may possibly be graft donor cells. The CDR3 sequence is CASSFGRTGYTDTQYF. The CDR3 nucleotides read TGCGCCAGCAGCTTTGGGCGGACAGGGTACACAGATACGCAGTATTTT.